The sequence of this T cell receptor (beta chain) was determined in a study of blood T cell repertoires in COVID-19. Trimming removed 2 bases from V and 2 bases from J, with 19 bases in between. The CDR3 is 18 residues long. Per germline, CDR1 SGHAT and CDR2 FQNNGV. Some clones are missing from TCRdb's copy, which holds only in-frame ones; the method was immunoSEQ multiplex PCR. The repertoire holds 380,000 or so clones, with 70% to 90% as singletons. The chain couples TRBV11-2 to TRBJ1-3, with no clear D. The clonotype comes from a woman aged 40 to 55 with acute COVID-19. Sample: PBMCs or T cells enriched from blood (not recorded which). CDR3 protein: CASSLMLTPRLPGNTIYF. CDR3 DNA sequence: TGTGCCAGCAGCTTAATGTTGACCCCCAGGCTCCCTGGAAACACCATATATTTT.